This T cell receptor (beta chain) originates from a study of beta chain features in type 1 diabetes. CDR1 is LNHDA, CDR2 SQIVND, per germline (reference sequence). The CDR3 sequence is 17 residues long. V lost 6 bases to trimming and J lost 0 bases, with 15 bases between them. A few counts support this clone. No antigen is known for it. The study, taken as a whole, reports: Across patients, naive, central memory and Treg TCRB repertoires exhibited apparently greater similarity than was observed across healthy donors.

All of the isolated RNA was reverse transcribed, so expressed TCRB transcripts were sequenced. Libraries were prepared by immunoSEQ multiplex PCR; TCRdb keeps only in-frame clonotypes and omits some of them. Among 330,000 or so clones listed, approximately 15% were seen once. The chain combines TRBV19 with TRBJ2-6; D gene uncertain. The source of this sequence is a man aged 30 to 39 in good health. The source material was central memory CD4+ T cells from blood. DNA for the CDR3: TGTGCCAGTAGAGATAGGGATACCGTCTCTGGGGCCAACGTCCTGACTTTC. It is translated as CASRDRDTVSGANVLTF.